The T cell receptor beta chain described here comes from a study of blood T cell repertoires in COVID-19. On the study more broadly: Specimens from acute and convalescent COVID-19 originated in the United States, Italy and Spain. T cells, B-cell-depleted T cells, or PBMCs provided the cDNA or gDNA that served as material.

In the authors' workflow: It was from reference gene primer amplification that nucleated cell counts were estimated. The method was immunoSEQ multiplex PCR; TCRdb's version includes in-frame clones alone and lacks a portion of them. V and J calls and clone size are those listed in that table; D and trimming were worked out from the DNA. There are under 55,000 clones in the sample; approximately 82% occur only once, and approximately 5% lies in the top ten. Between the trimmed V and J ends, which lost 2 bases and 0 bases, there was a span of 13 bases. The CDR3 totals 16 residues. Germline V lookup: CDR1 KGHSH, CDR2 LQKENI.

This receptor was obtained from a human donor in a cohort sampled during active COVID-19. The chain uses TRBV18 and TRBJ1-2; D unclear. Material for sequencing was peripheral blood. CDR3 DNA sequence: TGTGCCAGCTCACCATCAGGAGGGTTGGCTAACTATGGCTACACCTTC. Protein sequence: CASSPSGGLANYGYTF.